This is a list of T cell receptor beta chains from one sample in a study of metastatic and nonmetastatic thyroid tumors. TCRdb re-called the PCR reads with MiXCR. The table has approximately 40,000 clones, 9.5% to 12% seen once. Sequencing was done on a sample of blood. These receptors all come from a female donor with papillary thyroid cancer or a benign thyroid nodule (not recorded which). Some clones in this sample may be carry-over from other donors' samples. Each CDR3 is given with its conserved first and last residue. Fields, in order: CDR3 protein, CDR3 length, V gene.

CASSYSRLAGADTQYF	16	TRBV6-5
CASSKESDEQFF	12	TRBV11-2
CATSDETSGTDEQFF	15	TRBV24-1
CASSQSTGGQPQHF	14	TRBV3-1
CASSLANQPQHF	12	TRBV7-3
CATSDPGQGASYGYTF	16	TRBV24-1
CASSFEMGETQYF	13	TRBV11-2
CASSLDIPAKSLEQYF	16	TRBV11-3
CASSSQGQPGTGELFF	16	TRBV7-3
CASSLGRGSEAFF	13	TRBV11-2
CATSSGQEYQPQHF	14	TRBV24-1
CASSLGEGDSPLHF	14	TRBV5-1
CASSSTGPTPGNTIYF	16	TRBV7-9
CASSYVPGAGGNEQFF	16	TRBV6-5
CATSDDNRETQYF	13	TRBV24-1
CASSHSRARNVRDQPQHF	18	TRBV4-1
CATSAGLSTDTQYF	14	TRBV15
CASGTDGPVTDTQYF	15	TRBV2
CASSLVSVNSYNEQFF	16	TRBV11-2
CASSIQGEETQYF	13	TRBV12-3/TRBV12-4
CAISQAHLSGGNTGELLF	18	TRBV4-3
CSARGTGYVSYNEQFF	16	TRBV20-1
CASSLTFGGYTF	12	TRBV11-2
CASSTGGSNQPQHF	14	TRBV5-6
CASSPGTTQYGYTF	14	TRBV6-1
CASSVATERESDGYTF	16	TRBV9
CSARGTGDAYYEQYF	15	TRBV20-1
CASSVKKKTRDYSHEQYF	18	TRBV7-6
CASSPQAREETQYF	14	TRBV28
CSARNLIGQDYEQYF	15	TRBV20-1